This entry describes one T cell receptor beta chain. Its target is not known. These data come from a study of T cell responses to AZD1222 COVID-19 vaccine. Only in-frame clones appear in the TCRdb table, and some are missing; sequencing was by immunoSEQ multiplex PCR. The sample includes about 150,000 clones, roughly 82% seen only once; the top ten take about 4%. Trimming left V 2 bases short and J 1 base short, with 8 bases between. The CDR3 length is 14 residues. Germline CDR1 and CDR2: SEHNR and FQNEAQ (reference sequence). Findings and limits, study-wide: Two doses of AZD1222 preceded a rise in Spike-specific TCR breadth and depth. Only five or six AZD1222 recipients were seropositive at baseline. CD4 TCRs associated with vaccination spanned spike, dominating at 160-218 and 743-854. The donors showed a predominance of white British ancestry and of females, with possible underestimation of clonal diversity.

The gene calls are TRBV7-9 and TRBJ1-1; weak D call: TRBD1 (6 bases). The receptor was derived from an adult in good health. The sample consisted of peripheral blood, taken on day 0 of AZD1222 vaccination. The CDR3 protein is CASSLQGRNTEAFF. The CDR3 DNA sequence: TGTGCCAGCAGCTTACAGGGGAGGAACACTGAAGCTTTCTTT.